The 24 T cell receptor beta chains below were found in one sample sequenced in a study of cytomegalovirus exposure and HLA in healthy donors. Amplification used 60 Vbeta primers and 13 Jbeta primers. Some clones are missing from TCRdb's copy, which holds only in-frame ones; the method was immunoSEQ multiplex PCR. The table includes around 130,000 clones, more than 80% detected once. The sample consisted of PBMCs. All receptors come from a man between 40 and 49 years old in good health and CMV-seronegative.

The chain is built from TRBV2 and TRBJ1-1; D is possibly TRBD1 (5 bases). The CDR3 runs 16 residues. V was trimmed by 4 bases and J by 1 base, leaving 16 bases between them. Germline V gene lookup returns CDR1 SNHLY and CDR2 FYNNEI. CDR3 sequence: CASSGGEGGPNTEAFF. CDR3 DNA sequence: TGTGCCAGCAGTGGAGGGGAGGGAGGGCCGAACACTGAAGCTTTCTTT.

This chain uses TRBV29-1 with TRBJ1-5; tentatively, D is TRBD1 (6 bases). The germline V and J ends were trimmed by 6 bases and 7 bases, with 16 bases remaining between them. The CDR3 is 13 amino acids. CDR1 and CDR2 (germline): SQVTM, ANQGSEA. CDR3 nucleotide sequence: TGCAGCGTCGTCGACAGGCTGGGGCAGCCCCAGCATTTT. It specifies CSVVDRLGQPQHF.

The chain links TRBV28 to TRBJ2-5; D is perhaps TRBD2 (6 bases). Germline V CDR1 and CDR2: MDHEN, SYDVKM. The CDR3 spans 15 residues. Trimming took off 2 bases at V and 4 bases at J, with 14 bases between the two ends. The CDR3 coding sequence is TGTGCCAGCAGTTTAAGGAGGGCTAGAGGAGAGACCCAGTACTTC. This encodes CASSLRRARGETQYF.

This clone was counted a few times. The V call is TRBV5-1, the J call TRBJ1-2; TRBD1 aligns across 9 bases. Trimming at V came to 7 bases and at J to 0 bases, leaving 7 bases not matched to a gene. The germline V gene encodes CDR1 SGHRS and CDR2 YFSETQ. This CDR3 comprises 15 residues. The CDR3 sequence is CASHFGQGPNYGYTF. CDR3 nucleotide sequence: TGCGCCAGCCACTTCGGACAGGGGCCTAACTATGGCTACACCTTC.

DNA for the CDR3: TGCGCCAGCAGCTTGGAGGGACAGGGGATGAGTTCACCCCTCCACTTT. Residues: CASSLEGQGMSSPLHF. The rearrangement uses TRBV5-1 and TRBJ1-6; 10 nucleotides line up with TRBD1. The CDR3 loop spans 16 amino acids. J gave up 9 bases and V 0 bases, and 6 bases lay outside the gene matches. Germline V gives CDR1 SGHRS, CDR2 YFSETQ. Based on the CDR3 plus reference TRBV5-1 and TRBJ1-6, the full variable domain is KAGVTQTPRYLIKTRGQQVTLSCSPISGHRSVSWYQQTPGQGLQFLFEYFSETQRNKGNFPGRFSGRQFSNSRSEMNVSTLELGDSALYLCASSLEGQGMSSPLHFGNGTRLTVT.

V gene TRBV6-1 combines with J gene TRBJ2-1; no clear D gene. Germline values: CDR1 MNHNS, CDR2 SASEGT. The CDR3 is made up of 15 amino acids. V was cut by 0 bases and J by 6 bases, with 12 bases left in between. The CDR3 is CASSEAVAGSNEQFF. The CDR3 nucleotides read TGTGCCAGCAGTGAAGCGGTAGCCGGGTCCAATGAGCAGTTCTTC.

The chain links TRBV6-1 to TRBJ2-7; D possibly corresponds to TRBD1 (6 bases). The V and J ends lost 7 bases and 3 bases respectively, with 16 bases between them. Germline CDR1 MNHNS, CDR2 SASEGT. This CDR3 contains 14 residues. The CDR3 nucleotides are TGTGCCAGCACCTTCGGACAGTCCCTCTACGAGCAGTACTTC. As protein: CASTFGQSLYEQYF.

V is TRBV9 and J is TRBJ2-5; the D gene is possibly TRBD2 (6 bases). Germline V gives CDR1 SGDLS, CDR2 YYNGEE. The germline V and J ends were trimmed by 0 bases and 2 bases, with 8 bases remaining between them. The CDR3 loop spans 14 amino acids. The CDR3: CASSVGGGQETQYF. CDR3 sequence (DNA): TGTGCCAGCAGCGTAGGTGGGGGGCAAGAGACCCAGTACTTC.

This sequence joins TRBV28 and TRBJ2-5, with D maybe TRBD2 (7 bases). This CDR3 comprises 16 residues. CDR1 MDHEN and CDR2 SYDVKM come from the germline V gene. V was cut by 6 bases and J by 6 bases, with 23 bases left in between. The CDR3 coding sequence is TGTGCCAGCAGCCGAGGGGGGGTTCGGAGGGGAAAGACCCAGTACTTC. Its translation is CASSRGGVRRGKTQYF.

This rearrangement joins TRBV2 to TRBJ1-3, with unresolved D. From germline, CDR1 is SNHLY and CDR2 FYNNEI. The ends were cut back, 6 bases at V and 0 bases at J, with 9 bases in the middle. The CDR3 spans 14 residues. The CDR3 reads CASSWAVSGNTIYF. Here the CDR3 DNA reads TGTGCCAGCAGCTGGGCAGTCTCTGGAAACACCATATATTTT.

This chain links TRBV2 with TRBJ1-2; 7 nucleotides align to TRBD1. Per the germline V gene, CDR1 is SNHLY and CDR2 is FYNNEI. This CDR3 contains 14 residues. After removal of 1 base from V and 4 bases from J, the junction contained 3 bases not matched to a gene. The DNA of the CDR3 is TGTGCCAGCAGTGAAGAGGGGGCGGTCTATGGCTACACCTTC. As protein: CASSEEGAVYGYTF.

Only a few counts were recorded for this clone. The genes are TRBV6-1 and TRBJ2-7; 10 nucleotides agree with TRBD1. Germline values: CDR1 MNHNS, CDR2 SASEGT. The CDR3 runs to 19 residues. Trimming took 2 bases from V and 4 from J; bases not matched to a gene: 17. The CDR3 DNA follows: TGTGCCAGCAGTGAAATGAGTATTGGGGAGACAGGGGGCCTGTACGAGCAGTACTTC. This codes for CASSEMSIGETGGLYEQYF.

The V and J genes are TRBV2 and TRBJ2-1, with D perhaps matching TRBD1 (5 bases). The CDR3 loop spans 14 amino acids. Germline V lookup: CDR1 SNHLY, CDR2 FYNNEI. The V and J ends lost 8 bases and 0 bases respectively, with 11 bases between them. CDR3 nucleotides: TGTGCCAGCTTGACAGAGACCTCCTACAATGAGCAGTTCTTC. Translated: CASLTETSYNEQFF.

Here the CDR3 reads CASSWGGVSSYEQYF. For the CDR3, the DNA is TGTGCCAGCAGTTGGGGGGGGGTTAGCTCCTACGAGCAGTACTTC. The V call is TRBV6-1, the J call TRBJ2-7, with TRBD2 identical over 7 bases. The V and J ends lost 5 bases and 0 bases, in that order; junction bases with no gene match: 7. Per the germline V gene, CDR1 is MNHNS and CDR2 is SASEGT. The CDR3 runs 15 residues.

This chain joins TRBV18 and TRBJ2-7, with D tentatively TRBD1 (7 bases). Germline-derived CDR1 and CDR2 are KGHSH and LQKENI. The CDR3 covers 13 residues. Trimming removed 6 bases at V and 3 bases at J, with 12 bases between. CDR3 DNA: TGTGCCAGCTCTGCGGGACAGTACTACGAGCAGTACTTC. It translates to CASSAGQYYEQYF.

This sequence joins TRBV18 and TRBJ2-3; 8 nucleotides align to TRBD2. The germline CDR1 and CDR2 sequences are KGHSH and LQKENI. There are 16 residues in the CDR3. The V and J ends lost 3 bases and 4 bases, in that order; junction bases with no gene match: 9. The CDR3 nucleotides are TGTGCCAGCTCACCGGGCGCGGCGGGAGGACCAGATACGCAGTATTTT. Amino acids: CASSPGAAGGPDTQYF.

Concerning this clone itself: Other DNA sequences in this specimen translate into the identical CDR3. This chain links TRBV30 with TRBJ1-2; 9 bases agree with TRBD1. V was pared by 8 bases and J by 7 bases, with 5 bases of the junction left unmatched. The CDR3 runs 11 residues. Germline V gene sequence: CDR1 GTSNPN, CDR2 SVGIG (reference sequence). The CDR3 DNA reads TGTGCCCGGGACAGGGCGGGTGGCTACACCTTC. This encodes CARDRAGGYTF. Based on the CDR3 plus reference TRBV30 and TRBJ1-2, the full variable domain is SQTIHQWPATLVQPVGSPLSLECTVEGTSNPNLYWYRQAAGRGLQLLFYSVGIGQISSEVPQNLSASRPQDRQFILSSKKLLLSDSGFYLCARDRAGGYTFGSGTRLTVV.

V gene TRBV6-5 combines with J gene TRBJ2-7; possible D gene TRBD1, 5 bases. This CDR3 has 13 residues. V gave up 0 bases and J gave up 6 bases, with 9 bases separating them. Looked up from germline, CDR1 is MNHEY and CDR2 is SVGAGI. The CDR3 loop reads CASSYSAGLEQYF. The CDR3 DNA reads as TGTGCCAGCAGTTACTCCGCAGGGCTCGAGCAGTACTTC.

Here the CDR3 DNA reads TGTGCCATCAGGAACCGGGACTCCAACACTGAAGCTTTCTTT. Translating gives CAIRNRDSNTEAFF. This chain joins TRBV10-3 and TRBJ1-1; a weak D match, TRBD1 (5 bases). Germline V lookup: CDR1 ENHRY, CDR2 SYGVKD. This CDR3 comprises 14 residues. Trimming shortened V by 6 bases and J by 2 bases, and 13 bases separated the two germline ends.

J is TRBJ1-5 and V is TRBV6-5; D is perhaps TRBD1 (5 bases). Germline CDR1 reads MNHEY; CDR2 reads SVGAGI. The V end lost 8 bases, the J end lost 2 bases, and 7 bases lay between the germline ends. The CDR3 loop spans 12 amino acids. The CDR3 is CASGAGNQPQHF. CDR3 DNA: TGTGCCAGCGGGGCGGGCAATCAGCCCCAGCATTTT.

This clone occurred a few times. The chain uses TRBV10-3 and TRBJ1-5; possibly TRBD1 for D (5 bases). In germline, CDR1 is ENHRY, CDR2 SYGVKD. This CDR3 contains 12 residues. Trimming removed 4 bases from V and 4 bases from J, with 5 bases in between. CDR3 sequence reads: CAISAGNQPQHF. As DNA, the CDR3 is TGTGCCATCAGTGCAGGGAATCAGCCCCAGCATTTT.

For the CDR3, the DNA is TGTGCCAGCAGCTTAGCGCGGGACTTCGGTTACGGCTACACCTTC. Its translation: CASSLARDFGYGYTF. The rearrangement joins TRBV7-9 to TRBJ1-2, with D maybe TRBD1 (5 bases). With 0 bases removed from V and 8 bases from J, the gap between germline ends came to 16 bases. The CDR3 is 15 residues long. Per germline, CDR1 SEHNR and CDR2 FQNEAQ (reference sequence).

This chain links TRBV7-9 with TRBJ2-7; 9 bases are shared with TRBD2. Trimming removed 6 bases from V and 5 bases from J; junction bases left unmatched: 5. CDR1 SEHNR and CDR2 FQNEAQ come from the germline V gene (reference sequence). This CDR3 has 13 residues. The CDR3: CASRASGAHEQYF. Here the CDR3 DNA reads TGTGCCAGCAGGGCTAGCGGGGCCCACGAGCAGTACTTC.

This clone appeared a few times. V is TRBV5-1 and J is TRBJ2-6; 10 nucleotides agree with TRBD1. Losses at the gene ends were 2 bases for V and 4 bases for J; bases not matched to a gene: 3. Germline V CDR1 and CDR2: SGHRS, YFSETQ. CDR3 length: 16 amino acids. CDR3 loop: CASSLRQGAGANVLTF. In DNA form, the CDR3 reads TGCGCCAGCAGCTTACGACAGGGGGCAGGGGCCAACGTCCTGACTTTC.